This is a list of T cell receptor beta chains from one sample in a study of CD8 T cells in ankylosing spondylitis. Via MiXCR, TCRdb re-called the 5' RACE reads, giving one row per CDR3 protein. Among 200,000 or so distinct CDR3 sequences listed, roughly 13% were seen once. The sample consisted of blood, either unsorted or a sorted T cell fraction (not recorded which). Source of these receptors: a female donor with ankylosing spondylitis or in good health (not recorded which). Both conserved end residues are part of each CDR3. The D gene is left open where the match is weak. Rows may omit the clone size; those that give it use once, few, many or a size class.

d_call	v_call	j_call	clone_size	cdr3_aa	cdr3_nt
.	TRBV3-1	TRBJ1-6	many	CASREVDNSPLHF	TGTGCCAGCAGGGAAGTGGATAATTCACCCCTCCACTTT
TRBD1	TRBV20-1	TRBJ1-6	.	CSARAQGGRNSPLHF	TGCAGTGCTAGAGCTCAGGGGGGTCGGAATTCACCCCTCCACTTT
TRBD1	TRBV4-3	TRBJ2-7	.	CASSQGFRDRIFAYEQYF	TGCGCCAGCAGCCAAGGGTTCCGGGACAGGATATTCGCCTACGAGCAGTACTTC
TRBD1	TRBV20-1	TRBJ2-2	.	CSARPPDREGAGELFF	TGCAGTGCTAGACCCCCGGACAGGGAAGGCGCCGGGGAGCTGTTTTTT
.	TRBV12-3/TRBV12-4	TRBJ2-5	.	CASSLLGRETQYF	TGTGCCAGCAGTTTGCTAGGGCGAGAGACCCAGTACTTC
.	TRBV2	TRBJ1-4	many	CASSEVGRPTNEKLFF	TGTGCCAGCAGTGAAGTGGGAAGACCAACTAATGAAAAACTGTTTTTT
TRBD1	TRBV29-1	TRBJ1-1	many	CSVDDRGNTEAFF	TGCAGCGTTGACGACAGGGGTAACACTGAAGCTTTCTTT
.	TRBV18	TRBJ2-5	.	CASSPGGGQETQYF	TGTGCCAGCTCACCAGGAGGAGGGCAAGAGACCCAGTACTTC
.	TRBV29-1	TRBJ2-1	few	CSVAVGWNEQFF	TGCAGCGTCGCCGTTGGGTGGAATGAGCAGTTCTTC
.	TRBV20-1	TRBJ2-6	.	CSARDGRFSSGANVLTF	TGCAGTGCTAGAGACGGCAGGTTTAGCTCTGGGGCCAACGTCCTGACTTTC
.	TRBV6-5	TRBJ2-7	few	CASSYGGQQYEQYF	TGTGCCAGCAGTTACGGAGGACAACAATACGAGCAGTACTTC
.	TRBV20-1	TRBJ2-1	many	CSARAQARPRDPSYNEQFF	TGCAGTGCTAGAGCACAAGCCAGACCTCGCGACCCCTCCTACAATGAGCAGTTCTTC
TRBD1	TRBV5-1	TRBJ2-7	few	CASSLGTGSFYEQYF	TGCGCCAGCAGCTTGGGGACAGGGTCCTTCTACGAGCAGTACTTC
.	TRBV7-8	TRBJ1-2	many	CASSNRVRYGYTF	TGTGCCAGCAGCAACAGGGTTAGGTATGGCTACACCTTC
.	TRBV11-2	TRBJ2-1	many	CASSRETFYNEQFF	TGTGCCAGCAGTAGGGAGACCTTCTACAATGAGCAGTTCTTC
TRBD1	TRBV20-1	TRBJ1-2	many	CSARGAGQGQREPYGYTF	TGCAGTGCTCGGGGGGCTGGACAGGGCCAAAGGGAGCCCTATGGCTACACCTTC
.	TRBV20-1	TRBJ1-1	many	CSARDPAVENTEAFF	TGCAGTGCTAGAGATCCGGCAGTCGAGAACACTGAAGCTTTCTTT
.	TRBV6-5	TRBJ2-7	few	CASSYPPGLNEQYF	TGTGCCAGCAGTTACCCCCCGGGTTTGAACGAGCAGTACTTC
.	TRBV7-9	TRBJ1-4	many	CASSLEYAEKLFF	TGTGCCAGCAGCTTAGAATATGCTGAAAAACTGTTTTTT
.	TRBV6-2/TRBV6-3	TRBJ1-5	many	CASTSGQLGNQPQHF	TGTGCCAGCACCTCCGGACAGCTAGGCAATCAGCCCCAGCATTTT
TRBD2	TRBV30	TRBJ2-1	many	CAWRPLAGSYNEQFF	TGTGCCTGGAGACCTCTAGCGGGCTCCTACAATGAGCAGTTCTTC
.	TRBV5-6	TRBJ1-1	.	CASSFVRSTEAFF	TGTGCCAGCAGCTTCGTGAGGAGCACTGAAGCTTTCTTT
.	TRBV27	TRBJ1-5	many	CASSEGGAAQHF	TGTGCCAGCAGCGAGGGCGGGGCAGCCCAGCATTTT
TRBD2	TRBV7-2	TRBJ2-7	many	CASSLSGLAGSEQYF	TGTGCCAGCAGCTTGTCCGGACTAGCGGGAAGCGAGCAGTACTTC
.	TRBV25-1	TRBJ2-5	few	CASSGEWETQYF	TGTGCCAGCAGTGGGGAATGGGAGACCCAGTACTTC
.	TRBV3-1	TRBJ2-1	many	CASSQSRDFTGYNEQFF	TGTGCCAGCAGCCAATCCAGGGATTTCACGGGCTACAATGAGCAGTTCTTC
.	TRBV7-8	TRBJ2-1	.	CASSFRDWGEQFF	TGTGCCAGCAGCTTCCGGGACTGGGGAGAGCAGTTCTTC
TRBD1	TRBV20-1	TRBJ1-1	.	CSARAPNRGIAEAFF	TGCAGTGCTAGAGCCCCCAACAGGGGGATAGCTGAAGCTTTCTTT
.	TRBV7-2	TRBJ2-4	.	CASSLAPGTAKNIQYF	TGTGCCAGCAGCTTAGCTCCGGGGACAGCCAAAAACATTCAGTACTTC
.	TRBV7-3	TRBJ1-6	few	CASSFIRGEQVFLNSPLHF	TGTGCCAGCAGCTTTATAAGAGGGGAACAGGTGTTTTTGAATTCACCCCTCCACTTT
TRBD1	TRBV20-1	TRBJ1-4	.	CSAPDRFYEKLFF	TGCAGTGCTCCGGACAGGTTTTACGAAAAACTGTTTTTT